A single sample gave rise to the 16 T cell receptor beta chains below, sequenced in a study of cytomegalovirus exposure and HLA in healthy donors. The study ran its PCR with 60 Vbeta and 13 Jbeta primers. Repertoires were generated with immunoSEQ multiplex PCR, while TCRdb's copy carries only in-frame clones and drops some. The sample contains 120,000 to 150,000 clones, over 60% of which appear only once. Sequences were obtained from PBMCs. Receptor source: a woman aged 25 to 45 in good health and CMV-seropositive.

The chain employs TRBV14 and TRBJ2-3; TRBD2 matches at 7 bases. The CDR3 loop spans 14 amino acids. CDR1 and CDR2 (germline): SGHDN, FVKESK. After removal of 4 bases from V and 6 bases from J, the junction contained 7 bases not matched to a gene. CDR3 sequence: CASSRRELYDTQYF. Here the CDR3 DNA reads TGTGCCAGCAGCCGGCGGGAGCTATACGATACGCAGTATTTT.

The CDR3 loop reads CASSLDRTSYEQYF. The CDR3 nucleotides are TGTGCCAGCAGTTTAGACAGGACCTCCTACGAGCAGTACTTC. The genes are TRBV27 and TRBJ2-7; D is possibly TRBD1 (6 bases). V lost 2 bases and J lost 0, with 8 bases in between. CDR1 MNHEY and CDR2 SMNVEV come from the germline V gene (reference sequence). This CDR3 is 14 amino acids long.

This clone was observed a few times. This sequence joins TRBV7-9 and TRBJ1-4; possible D gene TRBD1, 5 bases. V dropped 4 bases and J dropped 8 bases, with 14 bases sitting between them. The CDR3 is 14 residues long. Per the germline V gene, CDR1 is SEHNR and CDR2 is FQNEAQ (reference sequence). The CDR3 spells CASSYSSGGEKLFF. Written as DNA, the CDR3 is TGTGCCAGCAGCTATTCCTCGGGGGGAGAAAAACTGTTTTTT.

This rearrangement joins TRBV5-1 to TRBJ2-5; D remains ambiguous. CDR1 and CDR2 from the germline V gene are SGHRS and YFSETQ. Trimming took off 1 base at V and 1 base at J, with 11 bases between the two ends. The CDR3 extends over 15 amino acids. In DNA form, the CDR3 reads TGCGCCAGCAGCTTGCTAGGAACGCTCCAAGAGACCCAGTACTTC. Protein product: CASSLLGTLQETQYF.

This clone was seen a handful of times. CDR3 DNA: TGTGCCAGCACCGTCCGAAACACCATATATTTT. Its translation: CASTVRNTIYF. The chain has TRBV7-9 and TRBJ1-3; D remains unclear. Germline V gene lookup returns CDR1 SEHNR and CDR2 FQNEAQ (reference sequence). V was pared by 7 bases and J by 5 bases, with 6 bases between. The CDR3 has 11 residues.

This chain uses TRBV5-3 with TRBJ1-5; TRBD1 might be the D (5 bases). TRBV5-3 is reported as an ORF; its role is uncertain. V lost 3 bases and J 0 bases, leaving 25 bases between the germline ends. The CDR3 covers 20 residues. CDR3 loop: CARSSCLRVVVVDSNQPQHF. In DNA form, the CDR3 reads TGTGCCAGAAGCTCCTGCCTCAGGGTCGTCGTTGTGGATAGCAATCAGCCCCAGCATTTT.

This clone turned up a few times. J is TRBJ1-6 and V is TRBV10-3; the D gene is possibly TRBD1 (6 bases). Per germline, CDR1 ENHRY and CDR2 SYGVKD. The V and J ends lost 1 base and 7 bases respectively, with 8 bases between them. CDR3 length: 14 residues. CDR3 sequence: CAISELGGNSPLHF. The CDR3 DNA reads TGTGCCATCAGTGAGTTAGGGGGAAATTCACCCCTCCACTTT.

This clone turned up a few times. The rearrangement joins TRBV30 to TRBJ2-5; possibly TRBD2 for D (6 bases). The J call may be incorrect, as the DNA end agrees better with TRBJ2-7. Germline lookup yields CDR1 GTSNPN and CDR2 SVGIG (reference sequence). There are 14 residues in the CDR3. This CDR3 is CAWTTRGFTYEQYF. In nucleotides, the CDR3 is TGTGCCTGGACTACCCGGGGGTTTACCTACGAGCAGTACTTC.

The V and J genes are TRBV4-2 and TRBJ2-5, with 8 bases fitting TRBD2. V lost 5 bases to trimming and J lost 4 bases; unmatched junction nucleotides: 9. The CDR3 is 15 amino acids. The germline V gene encodes CDR1 LGHNA and CDR2 YNFKEQ. Here the CDR3 reads CASSGGGRKRETQYF. For the CDR3, the DNA is TGTGCCAGCAGCGGGGGCGGGAGGAAACGAGAGACCCAGTACTTC.

The chain links TRBV27 to TRBJ2-3, with no clear D. V lost 3 bases, J lost 0 bases, and 10 bases lay in between. The length of the CDR3 is 15 residues. Germline CDR1 MNHEY, CDR2 SMNVEV (reference sequence). CDR3 bases: TGTGCCAGCAGTTTTGGGCTGCGAAGCACAGATACGCAGTATTTT. This sequence encodes CASSFGLRSTDTQYF.

V gene TRBV27 combines with J gene TRBJ1-5; D perhaps matches TRBD1 (6 bases). V was shortened by 5 bases and J by 1 base, with 15 bases between the two germline ends. The CDR3 consists of 16 residues. The germline V gene has CDR1 MNHEY and CDR2 SMNVEV (reference sequence). CDR3 DNA sequence: TGTGCCAGCAGTCCCTGGTGGCAGGGGAGCAATCAGCCCCAGCATTTT. The encoded protein is CASSPWWQGSNQPQHF.

The chain recombines TRBV15 with TRBJ1-1; D gene unclear. Germline-derived CDR1 and CDR2 are LNHNV and YYDKDF (reference sequence). This CDR3 spans 15 amino acids. V was clipped by 0 bases and J by 1 base, with 9 bases between them. The CDR3 coding sequence is TGTGCCACCAGCAGAGATCTTGCAGGGAACACTGAAGCTTTCTTT. Its protein is CATSRDLAGNTEAFF.

The chain uses TRBV7-9 and TRBJ1-2; weak D call: TRBD1 (6 bases). This CDR3 region has 12 residues. V dropped 5 bases and J dropped 4 bases, with 8 bases sitting between them. Germline V CDR1 and CDR2: SEHNR, FQNEAQ (reference sequence). Here the CDR3 reads CASSEDSYGYTF. In DNA, the CDR3 is TGTGCCAGCAGCGAGGACAGCTATGGCTACACCTTC.

The chain links TRBV2 to TRBJ2-1; 7 positions agree with TRBD2. CDR1 SNHLY and CDR2 FYNNEI come from the germline V gene. V lost 6 bases to trimming and J lost 6 bases; unmatched junction nucleotides: 8. The CDR3 consists of 14 residues. The CDR3 region has the DNA TGTGCCAGCAGAAAAGCGGGAACAGGCAATGAGCAGTTCTTC. Its protein is CASRKAGTGNEQFF.

V and J are TRBV10-2 and TRBJ1-5; D is perhaps TRBD1 (6 bases). This CDR3 has 14 amino acids. V was clipped by 8 bases and J by 2 bases, with 13 bases between them. The germline gives CDR1 WSHSY, CDR2 SAAADI. The CDR3 nucleotides are TGCGCCAGCCGGCTCCCAGGGGGCAATCAGCCCCAGCATTTT. It translates to CASRLPGGNQPQHF.

V is TRBV9 and J is TRBJ2-1; no clear D. There are 18 residues in the CDR3. Germline loops: CDR1 SGDLS, CDR2 YYNGEE. V lost 0 bases to trimming and J lost 2 bases, with 18 bases between them. CDR3: CASSVEIRSVIAYNEQFF. CDR3 bases: TGTGCCAGCAGCGTAGAAATCCGTTCCGTTATAGCCTACAATGAGCAGTTCTTC. The full variable domain, its missing parts supplied by reference TRBV9 and TRBJ2-1, is DSGVTQTPKHLITATGQRVTLRCSPRSGDLSVYWYQQSLDQGLQFLIQYYNGEERAKGNILERFSAQQFPDLHSELNLSSLELGDSALYFCASSVEIRSVIAYNEQFFGPGTRLTVL.